Following are 12 T cell receptor beta chains from one sample sequenced in a study of blood T cell repertoires in COVID-19. TCRdb keeps only in-frame clones here, not all; method: immunoSEQ multiplex PCR. Of 110,000 or so clones in the sample, roughly 84% were seen once. The sequenced sample was peripheral blood. These receptors came from a woman in her 70s who had recovered from COVID-19.

The V and J genes are TRBV18 and TRBJ2-5; D gene uncertain. V dropped 2 bases and J dropped 6 bases, with 4 bases sitting between them. Germline CDR1 KGHSH, CDR2 LQKENI. The CDR3 is 11 amino acids. The CDR3 DNA is TGTGCCAGCTCACCATCTCAGACCCAGTACTTC. Protein: CASSPSQTQYF.

V gene TRBV7-2 combines with J gene TRBJ1-4; TRBD1 agrees at 11 bases. Trimming took 8 bases from V and 8 from J; bases not matched to a gene: 4. Germline CDR1 SGHTA, CDR2 FQGNSA. The CDR3 totals 13 residues. In DNA, the CDR3 is TGTGCCAGCGGGGACAGGGGGAACGAAAAACTGTTTTTT. The encoded protein is CASGDRGNEKLFF.

The chain couples TRBV6-1 to TRBJ1-2; D not resolved. The CDR3 loop spans 14 amino acids. Germline V gene data show CDR1 as MNHNS and CDR2 as SASEGT. Deletions cut 3 bases from V and 8 bases from J, with 16 bases between. CDR3 in DNA: TGTGCCAGCAGTGACGGGAGCTCAGGTTGGGGCTACACCTTC. Protein product: CASSDGSSGWGYTF.

The chain combines TRBV4-1 with TRBJ1-6; D unclear. Germline CDR1 reads MGHRA; CDR2 reads YSYEKL. Trimming took off 0 bases at V and 0 bases at J, with 9 bases between the two ends. The CDR3 sequence is 17 residues long. The CDR3 region is CASSQDQASSYNSPLHF. The CDR3, as DNA: TGCGCCAGCAGCCAAGACCAGGCGAGCTCCTATAATTCACCCCTCCACTTT.

V gene TRBV13 combines with J gene TRBJ2-5; 8 bases match TRBD2. Germline trimming cut 5 bases from V and 6 bases from J; bases unmatched to any gene: 8. The V gene's germline CDR1 is PRHDT and CDR2 FYEKMQ (reference sequence). This CDR3 is built from 14 residues. Written as DNA, the CDR3 is TGTGCCAGCAGCCCTGGAGCGGGAGCGAAGACCCAGTACTTC. This codes for CASSPGAGAKTQYF.

The chain employs TRBV7-9 and TRBJ2-2; no reliable D call. Looked up from germline, CDR1 is SEHNR and CDR2 is FQNEAQ (reference sequence). Trimming took off 4 bases at V and 3 bases at J, with 12 bases between the two ends. This CDR3 spans 15 amino acids. DNA of the CDR3: TGTGCCAGCAGCTCCATCAGGCCGGACACCGGGGAGCTGTTTTTT. It codes for CASSSIRPDTGELFF. The variable domain in full, with the rest retrieved from reference TRBV7-9 and TRBJ2-2, is DTGVSQNPRHKITKRGQNVTFRCDPISEHNRLYWYRQTLGQGPEFLTYFQNEAQLEKSRLLSDRFSAERPKGSFSTLEIQRTEQGDSAMYLCASSSIRPDTGELFFGEGSRLTVL.

This chain connects TRBV9 to TRBJ2-7; 7 bases are shared with TRBD1. The germline V gene has CDR1 SGDLS and CDR2 YYNGEE. The CDR3 runs 13 residues. The V and J ends lost 4 bases and 7 bases, in that order; junction bases with no gene match: 8. The CDR3, as DNA: TGTGCCAGCAGCCCGACCGACAGGGCGGAGCAGTACTTC. As protein: CASSPTDRAEQYF.

The chain employs TRBV6-5 and TRBJ2-7; D remains ambiguous. This CDR3 has 13 amino acids. V was clipped by 5 bases and J by 3 bases, with 11 bases between them. Germline loops: CDR1 MNHEY, CDR2 SVGAGI. CDR3 region: CASSHPNSYEQYF. CDR3 nucleotide sequence: TGTGCCAGCAGTCACCCCAACAGCTACGAGCAGTACTTC.

This rearrangement joins TRBV7-3 to TRBJ2-3, with TRBD1 identical over 8 bases. After removal of 2 bases from V and 0 bases from J, the junction contained 1 base not matched to a gene. The CDR3 sequence is 15 residues long. Germline V gives CDR1 SGHTA, CDR2 FQGTGA. The CDR3 spells CASSLDRGSTDTQYF. The CDR3 DNA sequence: TGTGCCAGCAGCTTAGACAGGGGAAGCACAGATACGCAGTATTTT.

The genes are TRBV6-5 and TRBJ1-3; D is undetermined. The ends were cut back, 2 bases at V and 4 bases at J, with 12 bases in the middle. Germline values: CDR1 MNHEY, CDR2 SVGAGI. CDR3 length equals 15 residues. The CDR3 nucleotides are TGTGCCAGCAGTTACAACTACGCTACAGGAAACACCATATATTTT. Protein product: CASSYNYATGNTIYF.

The chain links TRBV3-1 (or the pseudogene TRBV3-2) to TRBJ1-1, with D maybe TRBD1 (6 bases). Germline V gene lookup returns CDR1 LGHDT and CDR2 YNNKEL (reference sequence). V was clipped by 0 bases and J by 8 bases, with 19 bases between them. The CDR3 has 16 amino acids. The CDR3 nucleotides read TGTGCCAGCAGCCAAGATCAGGGGCGTGGGGGTTCCGAAGCTTTCTTT. As protein: CASSQDQGRGGSEAFF.

The chain combines TRBV19 with TRBJ1-1, with a possible D match to TRBD1 (6 bases). CDR1 is LNHDA and CDR2 is SQIVND in the germline V gene (reference sequence). V was cut by 6 bases and J by 0 bases, with 14 bases left in between. The CDR3 consists of 15 residues. The CDR3 is CASRLSWGLNTEAFF. The CDR3 DNA reads as TGTGCCAGTAGGTTATCTTGGGGGCTGAACACTGAAGCTTTCTTT.